What follows is one T cell receptor (beta chain) and its context. The antigen remains undetermined. At a deep level, the assay was run. Method: immunoSEQ multiplex PCR; TCRdb's copy keeps in-frame clones and lacks some. Among about 1.1 million clones listed, 75% to 80% were seen once. This entry comes from a study of shared clonotypes between healthy human individuals. Whole-study results and caveats: Few donors restricted represented genetic and exposure-history diversity.

Trimming stripped 4 bases from V and 10 bases from J, with 15 bases between. CDR1 SGHRS and CDR2 YFSETQ come from the germline V gene. This CDR3 has 14 amino acids. The chain uses TRBV5-1 and TRBJ2-6; D call uncertain. This TCR was sampled from a man aged 18 to 29 in good health. Some clones in this sample may be carry-over from other donors' samples. The sample taken for sequencing was memory CD4+ T cells from PBMCs. Sample subset: CD45RA-negative fraction. The CDR3 sequence is CASSPGDQGNVLTF. DNA for the CDR3: TGCGCCAGCAGCCCGGGTGACCAAGGGAACGTCCTGACTTTC.